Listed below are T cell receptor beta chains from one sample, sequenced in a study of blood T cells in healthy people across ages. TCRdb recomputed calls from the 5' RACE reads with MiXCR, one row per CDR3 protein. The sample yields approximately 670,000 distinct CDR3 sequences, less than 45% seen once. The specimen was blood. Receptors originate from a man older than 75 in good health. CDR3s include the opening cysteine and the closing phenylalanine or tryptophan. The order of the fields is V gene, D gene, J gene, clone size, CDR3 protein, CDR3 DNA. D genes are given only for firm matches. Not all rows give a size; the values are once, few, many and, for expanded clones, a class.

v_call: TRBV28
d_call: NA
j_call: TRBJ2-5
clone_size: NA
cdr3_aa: CASSLSTRGRPREETQYF
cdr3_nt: TGTGCCAGCAGTTTATCAACCCGGGGACGACCGAGAGAAGAGACCCAGTACTTC

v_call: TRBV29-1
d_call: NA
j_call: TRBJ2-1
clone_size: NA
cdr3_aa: CSVEFGETQFF
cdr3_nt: TGCAGCGTTGAATTCGGGGAGACCCAGTTCTTC

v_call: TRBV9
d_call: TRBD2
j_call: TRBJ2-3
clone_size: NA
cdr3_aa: CASSLELAGGSDTQYF
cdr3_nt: TGTGCCAGCAGCCTAGAACTAGCGGGGGGTTCAGATACGCAGTATTTT

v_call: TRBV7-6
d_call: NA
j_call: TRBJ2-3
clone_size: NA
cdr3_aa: CASSFRDTDTDTKYF
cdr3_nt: TGTGCCAGCAGCTTTCGGGACACCGACACAGATACGAAGTATTTT

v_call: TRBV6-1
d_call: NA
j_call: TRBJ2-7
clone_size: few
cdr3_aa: CASSERRSPGEQYF
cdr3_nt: TGTGCCAGCAGTGAACGGAGAAGTCCCGGCGAGCAGTACTTC

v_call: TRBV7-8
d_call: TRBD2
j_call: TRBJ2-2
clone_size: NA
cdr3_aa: CASSAATSVNTGELFF
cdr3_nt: TGTGCCAGCAGCGCTGCGACTAGCGTGAACACCGGGGAGCTGTTTTTT

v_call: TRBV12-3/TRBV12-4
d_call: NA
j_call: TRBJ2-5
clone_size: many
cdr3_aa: CASSLVFGGPQETQYF
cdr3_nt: TGTGCCAGCAGTTTAGTCTTCGGGGGCCCCCAAGAGACCCAGTACTTC

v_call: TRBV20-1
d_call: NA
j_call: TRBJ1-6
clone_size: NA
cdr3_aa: CSASVQGPSSYNSPLHF
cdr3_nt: TGCAGTGCTAGTGTCCAGGGACCGAGCTCCTATAATTCACCCCTCCACTTT

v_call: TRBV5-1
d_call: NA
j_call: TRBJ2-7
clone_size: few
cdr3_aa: CASSRAAGSAYEQYF
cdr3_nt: TGCGCCAGCAGCCGAGCGGCCGGGAGCGCCTACGAGCAGTACTTC

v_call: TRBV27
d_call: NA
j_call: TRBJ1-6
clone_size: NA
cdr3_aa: CASGGGAEFSYNSPLHF
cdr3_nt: TGTGCCAGCGGGGGCGGGGCAGAATTCTCCTATAATTCACCCCTCCACTTT

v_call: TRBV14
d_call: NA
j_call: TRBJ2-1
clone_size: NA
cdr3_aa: CASSQLVPGADHEQFF
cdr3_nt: TGTGCCAGCAGCCAGCTCGTCCCGGGGGCTGATCATGAGCAGTTCTTC

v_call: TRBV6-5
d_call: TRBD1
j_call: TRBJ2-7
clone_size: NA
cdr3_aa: CASSYSRRDRGFDEQYF
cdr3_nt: TGTGCCAGCAGTTACTCCCGCCGGGACAGGGGGTTTGACGAGCAGTACTTC

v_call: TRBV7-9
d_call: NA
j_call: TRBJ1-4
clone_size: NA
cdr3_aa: CASSLASVRNEKLFF
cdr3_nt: TGTGCCAGCAGCTTAGCCTCGGTGCGGAATGAAAAACTGTTTTTT

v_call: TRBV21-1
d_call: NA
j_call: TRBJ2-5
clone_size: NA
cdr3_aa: CASSTGQGETQYF
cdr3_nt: TGTGCCAGCAGCACTGGACAAGGAGAGACCCAGTACTTC

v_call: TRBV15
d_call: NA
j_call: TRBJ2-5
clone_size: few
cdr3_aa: CATSRGHRLRTQETQYF
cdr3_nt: TGTGCCACCAGCAGAGGTCACCGACTTAGAACCCAAGAGACCCAGTACTTC

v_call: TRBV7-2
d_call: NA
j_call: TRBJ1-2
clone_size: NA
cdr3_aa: CASSLDPGDYGYTF
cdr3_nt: TGTGCCAGCAGCTTAGACCCGGGGGACTATGGCTACACCTTC

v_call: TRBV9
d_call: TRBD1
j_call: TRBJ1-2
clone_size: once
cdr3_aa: CASSAYRQGGNYGYTF
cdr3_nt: TGTGCCAGCAGCGCCTACCGACAGGGAGGCAACTATGGCTACACCTTC

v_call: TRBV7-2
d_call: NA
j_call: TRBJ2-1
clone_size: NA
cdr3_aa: CASGSYNEQFF
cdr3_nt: TGTGCCAGCGGGTCCTACAATGAGCAGTTCTTC

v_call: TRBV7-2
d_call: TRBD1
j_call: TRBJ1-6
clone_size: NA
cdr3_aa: CASSRDRFNSPLHF
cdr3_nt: TGTGCCAGCAGCCGGGACAGATTTAATTCACCCCTCCACTTT

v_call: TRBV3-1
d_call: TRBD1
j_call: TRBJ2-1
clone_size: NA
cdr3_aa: CASSQGVGTGGNEQFF
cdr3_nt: TGTGCCAGCAGCCAAGGGGTCGGGACAGGGGGCAATGAGCAGTTCTTC

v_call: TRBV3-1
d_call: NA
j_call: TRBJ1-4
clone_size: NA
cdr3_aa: CASSQDTGLREKLFF
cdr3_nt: TGTGCCAGCAGCCAAGATACAGGTTTGAGAGAAAAACTGTTTTTT

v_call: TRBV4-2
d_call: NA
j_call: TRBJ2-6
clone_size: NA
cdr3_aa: CASSPGSNLGGTVLTF
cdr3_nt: TGTGCCAGCAGCCCGGGCAGCAACCTGGGTGGCACCGTCCTGACTTTC

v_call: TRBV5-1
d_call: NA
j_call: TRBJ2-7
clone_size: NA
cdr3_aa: CASSPEALGQGFSYEQYF
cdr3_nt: TGCGCCAGCAGCCCGGAGGCGTTGGGGCAGGGGTTCTCCTACGAGCAGTACTTC

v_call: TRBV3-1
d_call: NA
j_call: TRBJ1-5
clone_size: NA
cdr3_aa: CASSHKGSYQPQHF
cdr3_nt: TGTGCCAGCAGCCATAAGGGTTCCTATCAGCCCCAGCATTTT

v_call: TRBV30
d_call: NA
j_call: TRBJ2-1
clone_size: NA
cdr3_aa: CAAGYNEQFF
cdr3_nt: TGTGCCGCCGGGTACAATGAGCAGTTCTTC

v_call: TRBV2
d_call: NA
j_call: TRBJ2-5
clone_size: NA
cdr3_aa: CASSGTKGTQYF
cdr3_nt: TGTGCCAGCAGTGGGACTAAAGGGACCCAGTACTTC

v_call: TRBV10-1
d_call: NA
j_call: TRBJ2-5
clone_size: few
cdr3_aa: CASSESRGKETQYF
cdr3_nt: TGCGCCAGCAGTGAGTCGAGGGGGAAAGAGACCCAGTACTTC

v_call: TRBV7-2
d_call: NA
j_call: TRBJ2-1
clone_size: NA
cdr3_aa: CASSLGPETQFF
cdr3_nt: TGTGCCAGCAGCTTAGGTCCAGAGACCCAGTTCTTC

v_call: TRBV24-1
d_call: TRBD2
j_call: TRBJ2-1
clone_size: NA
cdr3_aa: CVTSDGLADHYNEQFF
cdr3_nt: TGTGTCACCAGTGATGGACTAGCGGATCACTACAATGAGCAGTTCTTC

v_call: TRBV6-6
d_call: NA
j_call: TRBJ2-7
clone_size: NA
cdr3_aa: CASSYKVDEQYF
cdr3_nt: TGTGCCAGCAGTTACAAGGTAGACGAGCAGTACTTC

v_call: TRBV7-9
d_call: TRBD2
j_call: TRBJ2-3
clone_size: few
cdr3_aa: CASSSKTSGGSQDTQYF
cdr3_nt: TGTGCCAGCAGCTCCAAGACTAGCGGGGGTAGTCAAGATACGCAGTATTTT

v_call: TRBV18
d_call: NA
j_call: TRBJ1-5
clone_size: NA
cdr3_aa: CASSPGRGGNQPQHF
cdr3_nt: TGTGCCAGCTCACCAGGGCGGGGGGGCAATCAGCCCCAGCATTTT

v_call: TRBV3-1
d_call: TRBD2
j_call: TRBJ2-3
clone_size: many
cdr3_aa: CASSPGTSGTDTQYF
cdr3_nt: TGTGCCAGCAGCCCCGGGACTAGTGGCACAGATACGCAGTATTTT

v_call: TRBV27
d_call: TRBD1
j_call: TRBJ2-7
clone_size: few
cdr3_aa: CASRGRGQDYEQYF
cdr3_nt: TGTGCCAGCAGGGGGCGGGGACAGGACTACGAGCAGTACTTC

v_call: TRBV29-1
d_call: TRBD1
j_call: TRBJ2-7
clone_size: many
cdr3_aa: CSVAMDRNTYEQYF
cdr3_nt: TGCAGCGTCGCAATGGACAGGAACACCTACGAGCAGTACTTC

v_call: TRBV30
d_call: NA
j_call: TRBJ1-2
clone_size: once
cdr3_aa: CAGSDDGGYTF
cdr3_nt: TGTGCCGGGAGTGACGACGGTGGCTACACCTTC

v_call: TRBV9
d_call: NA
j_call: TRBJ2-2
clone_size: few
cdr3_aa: CASSVSGSGGELFF
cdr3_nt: TGTGCCAGCAGCGTATCCGGGAGTGGCGGGGAGCTGTTTTTT

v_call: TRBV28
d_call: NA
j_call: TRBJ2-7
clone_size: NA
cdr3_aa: CASSRGGGFYEQYF
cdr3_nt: TGTGCCAGCAGCCGAGGGGGTGGATTCTACGAGCAGTACTTC

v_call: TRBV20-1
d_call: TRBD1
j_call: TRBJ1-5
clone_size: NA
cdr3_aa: CSARVTGANSGPQHF
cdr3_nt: TGCAGTGCTAGAGTCACAGGGGCGAACAGTGGGCCCCAGCATTTT

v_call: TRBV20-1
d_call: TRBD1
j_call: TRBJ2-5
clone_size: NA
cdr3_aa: CSARETGTSETQYF
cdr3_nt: TGCAGTGCTAGAGAGACAGGGACCTCAGAGACCCAGTACTTC

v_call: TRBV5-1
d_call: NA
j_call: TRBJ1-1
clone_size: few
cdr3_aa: CASSWGKGVAFF
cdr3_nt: TGCGCCAGCAGCTGGGGGAAAGGTGTAGCTTTCTTT

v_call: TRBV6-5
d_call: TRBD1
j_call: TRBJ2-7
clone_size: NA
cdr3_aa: CASSSGTGSRDEQYF
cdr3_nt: TGTGCCAGCAGCTCCGGGACAGGGAGTCGCGACGAGCAGTACTTC

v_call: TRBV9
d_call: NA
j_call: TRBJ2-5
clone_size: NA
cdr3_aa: CASSQGVADRFQETQYF
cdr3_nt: TGTGCCAGCAGCCAAGGGGTAGCGGACAGATTCCAAGAGACCCAGTACTTC

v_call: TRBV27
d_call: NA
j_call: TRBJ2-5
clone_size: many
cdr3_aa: CASRQASTGPQETQYF
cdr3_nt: TGTGCCAGCAGGCAAGCCTCGACAGGCCCCCAAGAGACCCAGTACTTC

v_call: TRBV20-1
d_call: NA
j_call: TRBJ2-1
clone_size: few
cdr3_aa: CSARLGGLLSGQFF
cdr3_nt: TGCAGTGCTAGATTAGGAGGGTTACTATCTGGGCAGTTCTTC